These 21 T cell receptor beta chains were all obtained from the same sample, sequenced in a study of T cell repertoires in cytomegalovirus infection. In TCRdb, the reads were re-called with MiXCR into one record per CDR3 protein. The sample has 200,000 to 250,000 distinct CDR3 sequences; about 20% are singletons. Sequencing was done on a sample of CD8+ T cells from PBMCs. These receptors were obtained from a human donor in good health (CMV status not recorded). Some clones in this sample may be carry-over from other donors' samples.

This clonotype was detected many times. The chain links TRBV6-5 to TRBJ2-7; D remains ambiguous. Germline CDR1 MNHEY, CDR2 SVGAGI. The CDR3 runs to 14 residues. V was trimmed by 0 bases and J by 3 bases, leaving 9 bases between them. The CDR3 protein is CASSYSHTGYEQYF. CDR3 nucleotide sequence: TGTGCCAGCAGTTACTCCCACACCGGCTACGAGCAGTACTTC.

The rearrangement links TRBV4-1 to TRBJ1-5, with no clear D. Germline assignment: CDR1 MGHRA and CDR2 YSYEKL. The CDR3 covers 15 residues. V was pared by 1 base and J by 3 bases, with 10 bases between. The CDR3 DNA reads TGCGCCAGCAGCCAAGCTCCAGGTTCCAATCAGCCCCAGCATTTT. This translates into CASSQAPGSNQPQHF.

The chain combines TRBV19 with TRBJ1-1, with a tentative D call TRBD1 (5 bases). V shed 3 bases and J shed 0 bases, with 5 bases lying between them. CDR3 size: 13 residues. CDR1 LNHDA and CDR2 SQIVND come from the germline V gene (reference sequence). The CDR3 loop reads CASSMGLNTEAFF. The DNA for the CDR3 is TGTGCCAGTAGTATGGGACTGAACACTGAAGCTTTCTTT.

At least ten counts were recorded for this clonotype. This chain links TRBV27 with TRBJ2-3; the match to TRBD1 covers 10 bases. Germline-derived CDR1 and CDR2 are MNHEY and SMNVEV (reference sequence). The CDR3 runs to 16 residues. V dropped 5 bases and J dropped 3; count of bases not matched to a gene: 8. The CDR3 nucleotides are TGTGCCAGCAGTATCGGACAGGGGGGAATTACAGATACGCAGTATTTT. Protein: CASSIGQGGITDTQYF.

CDR3 sequence reads: CAINEWMNTEAFF. The CDR3 DNA reads TGTGCCATAAACGAGTGGATGAACACTGAAGCTTTCTTT. The V gene is TRBV2, the J gene TRBJ1-1, with D hard to call. The CDR3 is made up of 13 amino acids. V was pared by 10 bases and J by 0 bases, with 12 bases between. The germline V gene has CDR1 SNHLY and CDR2 FYNNEI.

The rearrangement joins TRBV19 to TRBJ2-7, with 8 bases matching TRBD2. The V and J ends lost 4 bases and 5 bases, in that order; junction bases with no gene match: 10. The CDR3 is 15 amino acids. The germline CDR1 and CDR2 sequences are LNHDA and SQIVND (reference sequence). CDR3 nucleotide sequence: TGTGCCAGTAGTAGACAGGCGGGGGGCCTCCACGAGCAGTACTTC. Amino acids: CASSRQAGGLHEQYF.

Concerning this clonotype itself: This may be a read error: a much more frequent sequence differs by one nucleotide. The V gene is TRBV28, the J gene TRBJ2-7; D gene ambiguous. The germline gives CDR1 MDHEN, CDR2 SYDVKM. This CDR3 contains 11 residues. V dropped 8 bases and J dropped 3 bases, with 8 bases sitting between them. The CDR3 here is CASGEGYEQYF. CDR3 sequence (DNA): TGTGCCAGCGGAGAAGGCTACGAGCAGTACTTC.

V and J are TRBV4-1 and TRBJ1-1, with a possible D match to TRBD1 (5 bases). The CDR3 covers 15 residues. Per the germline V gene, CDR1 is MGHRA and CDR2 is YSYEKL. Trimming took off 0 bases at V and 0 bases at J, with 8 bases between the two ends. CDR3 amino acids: CASSQDEGMNTEAFF. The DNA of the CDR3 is TGCGCCAGCAGCCAAGATGAGGGGATGAACACTGAAGCTTTCTTT.

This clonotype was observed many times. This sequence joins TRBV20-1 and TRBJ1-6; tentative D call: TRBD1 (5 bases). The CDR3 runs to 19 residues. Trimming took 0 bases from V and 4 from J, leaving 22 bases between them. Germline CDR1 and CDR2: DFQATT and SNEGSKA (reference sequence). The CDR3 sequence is CSARDSSGMGSFYNSPLHF. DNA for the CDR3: TGCAGTGCTAGAGATAGTTCAGGGATGGGCTCGTTTTATAATTCACCCCTCCACTTT.

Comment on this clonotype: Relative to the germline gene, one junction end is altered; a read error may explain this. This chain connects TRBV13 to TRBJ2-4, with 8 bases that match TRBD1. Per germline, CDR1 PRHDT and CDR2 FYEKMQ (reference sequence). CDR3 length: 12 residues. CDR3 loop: CASSIGQGAMDF. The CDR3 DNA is TGTGCCAGCAGCATCGGCCAGGGGGCAATGGACTTC.

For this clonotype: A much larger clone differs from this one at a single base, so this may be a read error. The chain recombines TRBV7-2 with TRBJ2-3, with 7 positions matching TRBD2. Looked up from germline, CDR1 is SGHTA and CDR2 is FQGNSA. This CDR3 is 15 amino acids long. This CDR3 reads CAGSSGEGHTDTQYF. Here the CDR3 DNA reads TGTGCCGGCAGCTCCGGGGAGGGGCACACAGATACGCAGTATTTT.

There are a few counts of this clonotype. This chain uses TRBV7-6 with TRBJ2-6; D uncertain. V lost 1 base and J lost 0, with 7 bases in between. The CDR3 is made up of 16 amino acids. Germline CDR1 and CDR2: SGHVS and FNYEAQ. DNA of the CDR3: TGTGCCAGCAGCTTAGACAGCCTCTCTGGGGCCAACGTCCTGACTTTC. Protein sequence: CASSLDSLSGANVLTF. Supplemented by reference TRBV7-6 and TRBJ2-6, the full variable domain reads GAGVSQSPRYKVTKRGQDVALRCDPISGHVSLYWYRQALGQGPEFLTYFNYEAQQDKSGLPNDRFSAERPEGSISTLTIQRTEQRDSAMYRCASSLDSLSGANVLTFGAGSRLTVL.

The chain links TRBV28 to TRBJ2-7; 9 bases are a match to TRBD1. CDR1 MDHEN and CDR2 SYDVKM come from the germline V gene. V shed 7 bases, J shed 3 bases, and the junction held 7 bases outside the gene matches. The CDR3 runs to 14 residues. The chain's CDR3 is CASTGPGQGYEQYF. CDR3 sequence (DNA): TGTGCCAGCACAGGACCGGGACAGGGCTACGAGCAGTACTTC.

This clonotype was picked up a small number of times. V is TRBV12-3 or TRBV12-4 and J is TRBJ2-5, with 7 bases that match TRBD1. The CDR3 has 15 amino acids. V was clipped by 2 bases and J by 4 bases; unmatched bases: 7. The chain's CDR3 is CASSLFGQEVETQYF. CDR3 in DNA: TGTGCCAGCAGTTTATTCGGACAGGAAGTAGAGACCCAGTACTTC.

The CDR3 reads CSARNRKGVQETQYF. The CDR3 DNA reads as TGCAGTGCTAGAAACAGGAAGGGTGTCCAAGAGACCCAGTACTTC. The chain is built from TRBV20-1 and TRBJ2-5, with D possibly TRBD1 on 5 matching bases. V lost 2 bases and J 1 base, leaving 14 bases between the germline ends. Germline values: CDR1 DFQATT, CDR2 SNEGSKA (reference sequence). The CDR3 is 15 residues long.

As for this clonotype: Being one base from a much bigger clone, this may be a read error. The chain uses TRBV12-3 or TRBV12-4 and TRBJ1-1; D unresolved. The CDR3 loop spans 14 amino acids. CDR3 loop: CASGFVSLNTEAFF. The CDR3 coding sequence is TGTGCCAGCGGTTTCGTCAGCTTGAACACTGAAGCTTTCTTT.

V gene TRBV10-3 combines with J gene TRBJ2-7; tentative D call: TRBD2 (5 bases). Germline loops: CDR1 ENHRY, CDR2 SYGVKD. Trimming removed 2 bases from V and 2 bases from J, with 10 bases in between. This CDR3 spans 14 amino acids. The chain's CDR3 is CAISEEGMTYEQYF. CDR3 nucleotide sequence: TGTGCCATCAGTGAGGAGGGTATGACCTACGAGCAGTACTTC.

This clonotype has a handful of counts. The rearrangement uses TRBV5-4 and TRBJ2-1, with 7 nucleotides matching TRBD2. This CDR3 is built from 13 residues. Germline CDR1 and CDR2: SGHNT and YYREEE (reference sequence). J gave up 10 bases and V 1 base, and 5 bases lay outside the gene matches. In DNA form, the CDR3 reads TGTGCCAGCAGCTTGTTGCTTAGCGGGGAGCAGTTCTTC. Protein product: CASSLLLSGEQFF.

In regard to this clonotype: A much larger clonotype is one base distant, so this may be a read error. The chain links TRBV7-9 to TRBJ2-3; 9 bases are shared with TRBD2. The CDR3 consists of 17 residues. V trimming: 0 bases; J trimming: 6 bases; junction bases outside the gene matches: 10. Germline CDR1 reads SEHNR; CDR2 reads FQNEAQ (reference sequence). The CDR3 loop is CASSLAVGGGVFDTQYF. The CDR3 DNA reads TGTGCCAGCAGCTTAGCTGTGGGCGGGGGGGTTTTCGATACGCAGTATTTT.

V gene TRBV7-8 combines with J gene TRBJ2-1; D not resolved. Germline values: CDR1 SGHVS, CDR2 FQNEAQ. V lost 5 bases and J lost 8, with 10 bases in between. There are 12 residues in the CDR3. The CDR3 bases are TGTGCCAGCAGCCTCAACATTGATGAGCAGTTCTTC. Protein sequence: CASSLNIDEQFF.

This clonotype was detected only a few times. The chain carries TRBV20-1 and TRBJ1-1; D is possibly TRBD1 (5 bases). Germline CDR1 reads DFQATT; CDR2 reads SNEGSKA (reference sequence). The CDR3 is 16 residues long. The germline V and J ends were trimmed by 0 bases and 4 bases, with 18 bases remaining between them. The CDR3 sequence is CSARDYRLGGATEAFF. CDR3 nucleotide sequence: TGCAGTGCTAGAGACTACCGCTTGGGTGGGGCCACTGAAGCTTTCTTT.